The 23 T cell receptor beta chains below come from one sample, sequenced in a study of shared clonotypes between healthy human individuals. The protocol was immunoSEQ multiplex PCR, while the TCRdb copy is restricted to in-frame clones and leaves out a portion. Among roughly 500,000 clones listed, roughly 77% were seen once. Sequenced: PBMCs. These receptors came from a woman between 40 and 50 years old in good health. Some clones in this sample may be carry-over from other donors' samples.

DNA of the CDR3: TGCAGCGTTCTAGGTTCTGGGGCCAACGTCCTGACTTTC. Translated, it gives CSVLGSGANVLTF. The chain recombines TRBV29-1 with TRBJ2-6; D remains ambiguous. This CDR3 region has 13 residues. The ends were cut back, 5 bases at V and 1 base at J, with 6 bases in the middle. Germline CDR1 is SQVTM and CDR2 is ANQGSEA.

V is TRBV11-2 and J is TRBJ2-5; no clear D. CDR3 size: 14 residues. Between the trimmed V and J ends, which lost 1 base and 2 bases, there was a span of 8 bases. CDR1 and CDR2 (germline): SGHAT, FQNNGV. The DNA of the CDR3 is TGTGCCAGCAGCTTAGGTTCAGTTCAAGAGACCCAGTACTTC. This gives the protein CASSLGSVQETQYF.

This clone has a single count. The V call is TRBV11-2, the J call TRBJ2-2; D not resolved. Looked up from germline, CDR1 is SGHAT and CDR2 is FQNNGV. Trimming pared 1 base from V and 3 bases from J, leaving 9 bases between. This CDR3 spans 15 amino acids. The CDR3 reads CASSLGQVDTGELFF. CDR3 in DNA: TGTGCCAGCAGCTTAGGGCAGGTTGACACCGGGGAGCTGTTTTTT. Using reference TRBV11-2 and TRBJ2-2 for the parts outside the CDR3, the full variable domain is EAGVAQSPRYKIIEKRQSVAFWCNPISGHATLYWYQQILGQGPKLLIQFQNNGVVDDSQLPKDRFSAERLKGVDSTLKIQPAKLEDSAVYLCASSLGQVDTGELFFGEGSRLTVL.

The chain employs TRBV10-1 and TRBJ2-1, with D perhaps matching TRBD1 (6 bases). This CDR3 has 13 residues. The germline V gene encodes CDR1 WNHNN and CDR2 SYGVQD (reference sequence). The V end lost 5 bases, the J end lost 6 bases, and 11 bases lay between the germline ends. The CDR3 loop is CASSSTGANEQFF. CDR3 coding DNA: TGCGCCAGCAGTTCGACAGGAGCCAATGAGCAGTTCTTC.

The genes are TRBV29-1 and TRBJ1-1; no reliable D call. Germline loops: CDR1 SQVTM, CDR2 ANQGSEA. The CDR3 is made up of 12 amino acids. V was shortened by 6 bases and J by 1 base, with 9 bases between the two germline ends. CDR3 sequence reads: CSVGRRNTEAFF. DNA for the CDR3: TGCAGCGTAGGACGGAGGAACACTGAAGCTTTCTTT.

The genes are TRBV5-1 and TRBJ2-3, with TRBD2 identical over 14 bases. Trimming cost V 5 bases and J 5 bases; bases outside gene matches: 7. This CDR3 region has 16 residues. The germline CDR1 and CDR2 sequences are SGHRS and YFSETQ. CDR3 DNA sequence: TGCGCCAGCAGGGTGGGACTAGCGGGAGACCTAGATACGCAGTATTTT. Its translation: CASRVGLAGDLDTQYF.

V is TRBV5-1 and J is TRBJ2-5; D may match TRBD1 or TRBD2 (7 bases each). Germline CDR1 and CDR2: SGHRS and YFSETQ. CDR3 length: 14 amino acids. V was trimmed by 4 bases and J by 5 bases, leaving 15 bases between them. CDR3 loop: CASSEQGRGETQYF. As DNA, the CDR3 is TGCGCCAGCAGCGAACAGGGGAGGGGGGAGACCCAGTACTTC.

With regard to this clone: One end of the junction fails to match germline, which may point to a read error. CDR3 in DNA: TGTGCCAGCTCACCTCTACGGACTAGCGGGGATAACTTC. This sequence encodes CASSPLRTSGDNF. This chain joins TRBV18 and TRBJ2-5; 12 bases agree with TRBD2. The germline V gene has CDR1 KGHSH and CDR2 LQKENI. This CDR3 comprises 13 residues.

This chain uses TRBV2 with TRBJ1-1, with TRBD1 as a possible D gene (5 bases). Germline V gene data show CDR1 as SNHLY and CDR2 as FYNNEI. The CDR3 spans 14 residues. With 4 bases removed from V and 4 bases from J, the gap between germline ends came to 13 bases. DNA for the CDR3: TGTGCCAGCAGTGTTCTACCAGGGTCCACTGAAGCTTTCTTT. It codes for CASSVLPGSTEAFF. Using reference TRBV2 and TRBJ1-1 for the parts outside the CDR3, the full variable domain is EPEVTQTPSHQVTQMGQEVILRCVPISNHLYFYWYRQILGQKVEFLVSFYNNEISEKSEIFDDQFSVERPDGSNFTLKIRSTKLEDSAMYFCASSVLPGSTEAFFGQGTRLTVV.

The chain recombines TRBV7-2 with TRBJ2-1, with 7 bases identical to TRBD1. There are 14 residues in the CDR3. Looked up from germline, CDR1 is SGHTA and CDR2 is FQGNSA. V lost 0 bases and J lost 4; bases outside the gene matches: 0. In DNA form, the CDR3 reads TGTGCCAGCAGCTTAGCGGGACAGTACAATGAGCAGTTCTTC. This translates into CASSLAGQYNEQFF.

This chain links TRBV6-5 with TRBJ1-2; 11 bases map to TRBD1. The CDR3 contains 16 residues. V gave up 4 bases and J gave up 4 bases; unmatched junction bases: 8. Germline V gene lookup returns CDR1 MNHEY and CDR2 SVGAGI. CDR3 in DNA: TGTGCCAGCAGTTGGACAGGGGGCTGGCGCGGCTATGGCTACACCTTC. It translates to CASSWTGGWRGYGYTF.

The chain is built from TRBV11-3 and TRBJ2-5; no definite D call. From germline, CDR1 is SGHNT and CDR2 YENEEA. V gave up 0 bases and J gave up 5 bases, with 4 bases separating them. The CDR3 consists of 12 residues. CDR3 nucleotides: TGTGCCAGCAGCTTAGACGGGGAGACCCAGTACTTC. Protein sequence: CASSLDGETQYF.

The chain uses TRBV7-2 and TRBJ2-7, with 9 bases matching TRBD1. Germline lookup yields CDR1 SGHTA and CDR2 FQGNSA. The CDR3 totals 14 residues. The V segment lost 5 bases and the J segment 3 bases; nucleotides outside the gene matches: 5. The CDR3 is CASSPGTGIYEQYF. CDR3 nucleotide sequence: TGTGCCAGCAGCCCCGGGACAGGGATCTACGAGCAGTACTTC.

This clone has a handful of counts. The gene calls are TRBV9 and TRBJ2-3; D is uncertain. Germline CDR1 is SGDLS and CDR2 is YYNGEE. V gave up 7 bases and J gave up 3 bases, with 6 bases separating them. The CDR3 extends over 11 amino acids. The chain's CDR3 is CASGKTDTQYF. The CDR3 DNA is TGTGCCAGCGGCAAGACAGATACGCAGTATTTT.

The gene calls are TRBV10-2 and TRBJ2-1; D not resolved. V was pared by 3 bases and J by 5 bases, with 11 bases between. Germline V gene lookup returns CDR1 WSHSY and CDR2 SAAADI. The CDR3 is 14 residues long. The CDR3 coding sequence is TGCGCCAGCAGTGACGTTGGGCGGAACAATGAGCAGTTCTTC. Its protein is CASSDVGRNNEQFF.

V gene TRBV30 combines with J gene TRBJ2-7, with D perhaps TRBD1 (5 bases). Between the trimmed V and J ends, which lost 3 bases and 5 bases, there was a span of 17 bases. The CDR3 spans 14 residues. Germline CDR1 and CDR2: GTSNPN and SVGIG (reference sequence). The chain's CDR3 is CAWSAQVQGDEQYF. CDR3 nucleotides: TGTGCCTGGAGCGCCCAGGTGCAAGGGGACGAGCAGTACTTC.

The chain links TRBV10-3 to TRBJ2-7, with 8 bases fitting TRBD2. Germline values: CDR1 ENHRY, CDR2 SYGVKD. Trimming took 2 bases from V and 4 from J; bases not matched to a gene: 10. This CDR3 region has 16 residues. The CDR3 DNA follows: TGTGCCATCAGTGAGGTTGGGCTAGCGGGCGGTTACGAGCAGTACTTC. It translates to CAISEVGLAGGYEQYF.

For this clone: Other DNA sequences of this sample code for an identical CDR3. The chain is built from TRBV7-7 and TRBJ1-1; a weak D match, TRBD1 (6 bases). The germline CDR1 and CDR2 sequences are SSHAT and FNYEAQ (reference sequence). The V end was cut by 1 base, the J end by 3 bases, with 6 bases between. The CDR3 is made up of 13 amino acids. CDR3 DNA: TGTGCCAGCAGCTTAGACAGGGACACTGAAGCTTTCTTT. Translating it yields CASSLDRDTEAFF.

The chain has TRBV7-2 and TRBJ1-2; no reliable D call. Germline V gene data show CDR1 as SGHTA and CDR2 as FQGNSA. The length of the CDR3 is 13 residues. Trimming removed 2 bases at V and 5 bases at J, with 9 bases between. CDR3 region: CASSLLSGYGYTF. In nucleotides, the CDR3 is TGTGCCAGCAGCTTATTATCGGGATATGGCTACACCTTC. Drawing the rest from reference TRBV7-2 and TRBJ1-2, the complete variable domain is GAGVSQSPSNKVTEKGKDVELRCDPISGHTALYWYRQSLGQGLEFLIYFQGNSAPDKSGLPSDRFSAERTGGSVSTLTIQRTQQEDSAVYLCASSLLSGYGYTFGSGTRLTVV.

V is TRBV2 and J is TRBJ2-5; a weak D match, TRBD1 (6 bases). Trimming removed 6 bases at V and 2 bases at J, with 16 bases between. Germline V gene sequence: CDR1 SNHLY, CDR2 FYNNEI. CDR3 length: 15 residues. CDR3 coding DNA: TGTGCCAGCAGCTCCCCTAGGACAGTTCAAGAGACCCAGTACTTC. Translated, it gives CASSSPRTVQETQYF.

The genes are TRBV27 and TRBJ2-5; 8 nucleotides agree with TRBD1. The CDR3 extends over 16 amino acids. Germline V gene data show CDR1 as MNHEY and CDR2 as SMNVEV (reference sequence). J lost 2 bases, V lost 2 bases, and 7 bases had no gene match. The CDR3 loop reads CASSLRSGTGQETQYF. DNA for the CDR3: TGTGCCAGCAGTTTAAGATCTGGGACAGGACAAGAGACCCAGTACTTC.

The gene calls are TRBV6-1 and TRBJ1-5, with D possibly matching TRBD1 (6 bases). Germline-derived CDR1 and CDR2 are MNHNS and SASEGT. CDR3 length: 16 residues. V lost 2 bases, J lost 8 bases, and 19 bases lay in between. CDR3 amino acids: CASSEQAGAAVKPQHF. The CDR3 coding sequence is TGTGCCAGCAGTGAACAAGCAGGGGCAGCAGTAAAGCCCCAGCATTTT.

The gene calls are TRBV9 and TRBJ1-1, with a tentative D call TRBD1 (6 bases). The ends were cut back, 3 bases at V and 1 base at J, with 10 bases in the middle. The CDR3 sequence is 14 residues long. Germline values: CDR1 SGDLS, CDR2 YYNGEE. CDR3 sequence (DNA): TGTGCCAGCAGCGCAGGGGTCCCGAACACTGAAGCTTTCTTT. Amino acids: CASSAGVPNTEAFF.